The present T cell receptor beta chain was sequenced within a study of neurological immune-mediated disorders. The CDR3 spans 13 residues. CDR1 is DFQATT and CDR2 is SNEGSKA in the germline V gene (reference sequence). The V gene lost 6 bases and the J gene lost 8 bases, with 19 bases spanning the gap. cDNA synthesis was performed by 5'RACE with 10-nucleotide random UMIs. TCRdb re-called the 5' RACE reads with MiXCR, one entry per CDR3 protein. The sample has tens of thousands of distinct CDR3 sequences, 2% to 3% seen once. The sample holds many counts of this clonotype. Its target is not known. Broader study findings: None of the CDR3 amino acid sequences found in expanded clones was shared across subjects. This suggests that the TCR-beta repertoires were private in all groups. The greatest TCR clonal expansion occurred in HTLV-1-associated myelopathy and the least in multiple sclerosis, which fell below healthy controls.

For the unsorted libraries, 2 million PBMCs stored at -80 C served as input. The origin of this receptor is a man aged 50 or older with multiple sclerosis. Specimen: PBMCs. The rearrangement links TRBV20-1 to TRBJ2-5; possible D gene TRBD1, 5 bases. The CDR3 sequence is CSAPDTLKRTQYF. CDR3 nucleotides: TGCAGTGCCCCGGACACCCTCAAGAGAACCCAGTACTTC.